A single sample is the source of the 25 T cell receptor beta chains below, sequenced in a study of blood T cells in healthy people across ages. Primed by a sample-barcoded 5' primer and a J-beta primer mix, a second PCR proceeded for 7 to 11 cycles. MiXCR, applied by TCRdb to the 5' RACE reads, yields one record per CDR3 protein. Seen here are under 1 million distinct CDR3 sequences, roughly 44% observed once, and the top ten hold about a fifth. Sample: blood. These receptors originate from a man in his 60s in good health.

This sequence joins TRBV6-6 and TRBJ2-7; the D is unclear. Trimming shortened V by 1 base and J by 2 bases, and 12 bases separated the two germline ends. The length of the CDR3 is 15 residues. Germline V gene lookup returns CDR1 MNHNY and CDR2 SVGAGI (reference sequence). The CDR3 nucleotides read TGTGCCAGCAGTTACTACGAACCGGTGGCCTACGAGCAGTACTTC. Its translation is CASSYYEPVAYEQYF.

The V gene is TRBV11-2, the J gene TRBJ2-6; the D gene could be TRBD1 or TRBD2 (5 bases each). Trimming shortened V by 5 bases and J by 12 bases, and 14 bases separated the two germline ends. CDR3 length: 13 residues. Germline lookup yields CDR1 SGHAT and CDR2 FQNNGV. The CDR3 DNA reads TGTGCCAGCAGCCTCTCGGGGCCTAGCGTCCTGACTTTC. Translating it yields CASSLSGPSVLTF.

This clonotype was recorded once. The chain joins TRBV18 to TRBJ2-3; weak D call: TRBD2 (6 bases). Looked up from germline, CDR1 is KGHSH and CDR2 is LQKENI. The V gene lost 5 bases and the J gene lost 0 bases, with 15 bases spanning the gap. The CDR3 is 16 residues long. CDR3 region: CASSTRGTLSTDTQYF. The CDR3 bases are TGTGCCAGCTCAACGAGAGGGACTCTCAGCACAGATACGCAGTATTTT.

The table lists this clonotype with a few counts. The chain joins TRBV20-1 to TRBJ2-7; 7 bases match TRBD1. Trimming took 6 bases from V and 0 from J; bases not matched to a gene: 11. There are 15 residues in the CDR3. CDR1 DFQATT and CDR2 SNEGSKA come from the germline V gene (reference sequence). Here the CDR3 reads CSARRQGRGSYEQYF. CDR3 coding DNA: TGCAGTGCCCGGAGACAGGGAAGGGGCTCCTACGAGCAGTACTTC.

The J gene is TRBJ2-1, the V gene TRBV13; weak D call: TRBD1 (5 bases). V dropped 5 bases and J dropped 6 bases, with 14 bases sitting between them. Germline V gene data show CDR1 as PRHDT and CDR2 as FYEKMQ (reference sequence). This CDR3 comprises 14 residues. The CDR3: CASSTSRVGNEQFF. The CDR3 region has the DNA TGTGCCAGCAGCACCAGCAGGGTCGGCAATGAGCAGTTCTTC.

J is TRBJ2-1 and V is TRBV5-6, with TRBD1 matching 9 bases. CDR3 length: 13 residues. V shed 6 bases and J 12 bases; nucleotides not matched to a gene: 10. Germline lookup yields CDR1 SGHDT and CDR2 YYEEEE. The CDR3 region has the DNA TGTGCCAGCAACAAGGACAGGGGAATATCGCAGTTCTTC. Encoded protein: CASNKDRGISQFF. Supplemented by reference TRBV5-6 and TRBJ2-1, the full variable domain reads DAGVTQSPTHLIKTRGQQVTLRCSPKSGHDTVSWYQQALGQGPQFIFQYYEEEERQRGNFPDRFSGHQFPNYSSELNVNALLLGDSALYLCASNKDRGISQFFGPGTRLTVL.

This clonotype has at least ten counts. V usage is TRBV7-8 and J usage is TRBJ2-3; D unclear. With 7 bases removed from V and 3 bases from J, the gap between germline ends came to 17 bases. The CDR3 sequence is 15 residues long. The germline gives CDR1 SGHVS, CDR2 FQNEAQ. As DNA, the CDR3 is TGTGCCAGCATCAACGTGGGGTTTGCTACAGATACGCAGTATTTT. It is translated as CASINVGFATDTQYF.

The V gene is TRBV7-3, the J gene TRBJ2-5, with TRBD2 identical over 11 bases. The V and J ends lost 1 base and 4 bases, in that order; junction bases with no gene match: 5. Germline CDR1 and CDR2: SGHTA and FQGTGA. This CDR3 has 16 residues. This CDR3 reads CASSLRASGGIETQYF. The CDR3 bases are TGTGCCAGCAGCTTAAGGGCTAGCGGGGGGATAGAGACCCAGTACTTC.

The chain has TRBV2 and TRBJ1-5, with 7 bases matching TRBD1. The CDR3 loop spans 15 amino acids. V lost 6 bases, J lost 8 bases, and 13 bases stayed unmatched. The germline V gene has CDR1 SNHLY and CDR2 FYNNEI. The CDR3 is CASSSGRGGSEPQHF. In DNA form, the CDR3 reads TGTGCCAGCAGCAGTGGGCGAGGGGGCTCGGAGCCCCAGCATTTT.

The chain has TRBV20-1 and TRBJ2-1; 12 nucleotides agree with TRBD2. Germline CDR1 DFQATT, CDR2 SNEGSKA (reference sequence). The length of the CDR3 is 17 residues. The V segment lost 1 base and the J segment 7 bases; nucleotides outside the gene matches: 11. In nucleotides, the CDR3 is TGCAGTGCTAGAGCGGCTAGCGGGGGGGCCGTCGTAAATGAGCAGTTCTTC. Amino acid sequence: CSARAASGGAVVNEQFF.

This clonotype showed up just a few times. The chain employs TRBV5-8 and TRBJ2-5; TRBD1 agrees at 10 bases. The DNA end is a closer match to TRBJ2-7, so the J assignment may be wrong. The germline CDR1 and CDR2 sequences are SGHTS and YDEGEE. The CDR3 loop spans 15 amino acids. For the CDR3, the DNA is TGTGCCAGCAGCTTGGCGGGACAGGGGTACAACGAGCAGTACTTC. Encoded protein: CASSLAGQGYNEQYF.

CDR3 DNA sequence: TGTGCCAGCAGCCAAGTGGGACAGCCCTACGAGCAGTACTTC. Translation: CASSQVGQPYEQYF. The chain recombines TRBV4-2 with TRBJ2-7, with TRBD1 matching over 7 bases. J lost 2 bases, V lost 1 base, and 2 bases had no gene match. The CDR3 loop spans 14 amino acids. Germline V gene lookup returns CDR1 LGHNA and CDR2 YNFKEQ.

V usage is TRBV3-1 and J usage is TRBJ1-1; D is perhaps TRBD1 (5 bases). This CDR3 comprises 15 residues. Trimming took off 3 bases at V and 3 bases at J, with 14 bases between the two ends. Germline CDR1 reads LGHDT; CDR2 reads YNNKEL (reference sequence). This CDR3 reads CASSHSGAGHTEAFF. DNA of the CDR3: TGTGCCAGCAGCCATAGCGGGGCCGGGCACACTGAAGCTTTCTTT.

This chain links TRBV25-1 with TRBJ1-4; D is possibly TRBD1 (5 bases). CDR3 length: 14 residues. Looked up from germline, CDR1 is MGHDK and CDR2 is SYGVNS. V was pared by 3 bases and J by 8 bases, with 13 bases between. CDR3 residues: CASSDPGRTEKLFF. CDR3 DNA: TGTGCCAGCAGTGACCCAGGACGGACAGAAAAACTGTTTTTT.

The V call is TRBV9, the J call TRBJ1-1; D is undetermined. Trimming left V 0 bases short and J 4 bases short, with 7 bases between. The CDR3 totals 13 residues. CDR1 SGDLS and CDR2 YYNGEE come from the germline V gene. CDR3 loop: CASSVVEGTEAFF. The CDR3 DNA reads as TGTGCCAGCAGCGTAGTAGAGGGCACTGAAGCTTTCTTT.

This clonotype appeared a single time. The CDR3 is CAWSTGTGEQYF. CDR3 sequence (DNA): TGTGCCTGGAGTACAGGGACGGGTGAGCAGTACTTC. The chain carries TRBV30 and TRBJ2-5, with D perhaps TRBD1 (6 bases). The germline gives CDR1 GTSNPN, CDR2 SVGIG (reference sequence). Deletions cut 2 bases from V and 11 bases from J, with 15 bases between. The length of the CDR3 is 12 residues.

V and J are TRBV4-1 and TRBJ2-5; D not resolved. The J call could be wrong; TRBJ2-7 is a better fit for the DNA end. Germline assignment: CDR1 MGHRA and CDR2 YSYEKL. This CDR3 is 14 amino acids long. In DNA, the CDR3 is TGCGCCAGCAGCCAAGTTGGCTTACTCCACGAGCAGTACTTC. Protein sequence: CASSQVGLLHEQYF.

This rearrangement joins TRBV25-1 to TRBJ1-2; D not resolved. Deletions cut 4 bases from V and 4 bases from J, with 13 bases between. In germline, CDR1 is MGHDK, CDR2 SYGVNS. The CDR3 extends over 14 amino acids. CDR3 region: CASSGGSLTYGYTF. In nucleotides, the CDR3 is TGTGCCAGCAGTGGCGGCAGCCTGACCTATGGCTACACCTTC.

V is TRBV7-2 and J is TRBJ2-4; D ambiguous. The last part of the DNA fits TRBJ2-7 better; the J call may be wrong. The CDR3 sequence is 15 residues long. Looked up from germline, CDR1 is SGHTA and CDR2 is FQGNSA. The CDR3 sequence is CASSYSGLDNYEQYF. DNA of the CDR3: TGTGCCAGCAGCTACTCTGGGTTGGATAACTACGAGCAGTACTTC.

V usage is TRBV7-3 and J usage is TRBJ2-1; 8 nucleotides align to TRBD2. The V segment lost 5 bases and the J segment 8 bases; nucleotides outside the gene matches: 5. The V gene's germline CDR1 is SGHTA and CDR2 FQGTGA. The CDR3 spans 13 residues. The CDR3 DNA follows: TGTGCCAGCAGCCGGGACGGGAGGGATGAGCAGTTCTTC. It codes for CASSRDGRDEQFF.

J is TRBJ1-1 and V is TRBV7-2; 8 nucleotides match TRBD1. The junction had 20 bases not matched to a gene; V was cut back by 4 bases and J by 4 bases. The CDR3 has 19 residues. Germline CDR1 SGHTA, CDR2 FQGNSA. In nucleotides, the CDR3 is TGTGCCAGCAGCTCAGGATTTACAGGGGGTGATTTTCTGGGCACTGAAGCTTTCTTT. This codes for CASSSGFTGGDFLGTEAFF.

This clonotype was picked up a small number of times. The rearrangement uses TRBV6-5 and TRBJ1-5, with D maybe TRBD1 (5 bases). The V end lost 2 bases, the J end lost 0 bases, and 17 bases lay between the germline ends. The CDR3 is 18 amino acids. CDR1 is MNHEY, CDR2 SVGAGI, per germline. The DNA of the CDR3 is TGTGCCAGCAGTTACGGCAGGGCATCGACGAATAGCAATCAGCCCCAGCATTTT. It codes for CASSYGRASTNSNQPQHF.

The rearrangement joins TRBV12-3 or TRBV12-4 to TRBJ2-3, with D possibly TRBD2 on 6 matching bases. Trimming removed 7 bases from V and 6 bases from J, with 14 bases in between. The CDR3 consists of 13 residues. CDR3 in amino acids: CASTIGGSDTQYF. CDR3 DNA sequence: TGTGCCAGCACCATCGGGGGATCGGATACGCAGTATTTT.

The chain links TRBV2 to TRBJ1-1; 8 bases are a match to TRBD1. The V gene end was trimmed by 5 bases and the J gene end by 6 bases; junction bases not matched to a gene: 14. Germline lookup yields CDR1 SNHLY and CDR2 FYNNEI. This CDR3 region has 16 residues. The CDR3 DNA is TGTGCCAGCAGTCGCTGGGACAGGTACATTCTAGCTGAAGCTTTCTTT. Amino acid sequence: CASSRWDRYILAEAFF.

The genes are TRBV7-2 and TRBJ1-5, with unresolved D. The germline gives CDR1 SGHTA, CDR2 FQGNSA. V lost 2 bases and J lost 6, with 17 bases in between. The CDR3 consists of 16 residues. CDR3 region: CASSLTVGVLGQPQHF. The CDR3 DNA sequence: TGTGCCAGCAGCTTAACTGTCGGGGTTTTGGGTCAGCCCCAGCATTTT.